This note documents a single T cell receptor beta chain sequence. What it recognizes is unknown. V trimming: 0 bases; J trimming: 0 bases; junction bases outside the gene matches: 3. CDR1 is MNHEY, CDR2 SVGAGI, per germline. CDR3 length: 16 residues. These data originate in a study of cytomegalovirus exposure and HLA in healthy donors. Study results and caveats: More clonal expansion characterized HLA-associated TCR beta chains than equally common others in a later analysis. Reportedly, cytomegalovirus status was diagnosed with high sensitivity and specificity. The study found most TCR sequences rare, yet found some public TCRs in many donors. Later analysis suggested links between common viral pathogens and several top significant clusters.

The PCR had 60 Vbeta and 13 Jbeta primers. Sequencing used immunoSEQ multiplex PCR; TCRdb keeps in-frame clones, though not all of them. The table shows 120,000 to 150,000 clones, with 80% to 85% occurring only once. Input material: PBMCs. The chain combines TRBV6-5 with TRBJ1-1; TRBD1 matches at 8 bases. This clonotype was obtained from a male donor in good health and CMV-seropositive. CDR3 sequence: CASSYSWTGMNTEAFF. The CDR3 nucleotides are TGTGCCAGCAGTTACTCGTGGACAGGGATGAACACTGAAGCTTTCTTT.